This T cell receptor beta chain appears in the sequencing data of a study of T cell responses to AZD1222 COVID-19 vaccine. The data were produced by immunoSEQ multiplex PCR, yet TCRdb's version contains in-frame clones alone and is incomplete. In the table there are approximately 110,000 clones, 85% to 90% of which are singletons. The CDR3 sequence is 14 residues long. The germline CDR1 and CDR2 sequences are MGHRA and YSYEKL. V lost 5 bases to trimming and J lost 1 base, with 11 bases between them. The sample here was peripheral blood, taken on day 0 of AZD1222 vaccination. This receptor was taken from an adult in good health. V usage is TRBV4-1 and J usage is TRBJ1-1, with D tentatively TRBD1 (5 bases). CDR3 nucleotides: TGCGCCAGCAGCTTGACAGAGTCGAACACTGAAGCTTTCTTT. Protein product: CASSLTESNTEAFF.